The rows below give T cell receptor beta chains drawn from one sample of a study of cytomegalovirus exposure and HLA in healthy donors. Produced via immunoSEQ multiplex PCR; TCRdb's table is partial and in-frame only. The repertoire holds about 88,000 clones, with 55% to 85% as singletons. Sequencing was done on a sample of PBMCs. The receptors derive from a woman between 18 and 29 years old in good health and CMV-seropositive. CDR3s include the opening cysteine and the closing phenylalanine or tryptophan. A D gene is named only where the DNA matches it firmly. Some rows have no size entry. The others give once, few or many, or a class for an expanded clone.

J gene | V gene | clone size | D gene | CDR3 length | CDR3 protein | CDR3 DNA
TRBJ2-7 | TRBV28 | once | TRBD2 | 16 | CASTSTSAGVGIEQYF | TGTGCCAGCACTTCAACTTCAGCGGGAGTGGGAATTGAGCAGTACTTC
TRBJ2-2 | TRBV10-2 | once | TRBD2 | 14 | CASSTSGINGELFF | TGCGCCAGCAGCACGAGCGGGATCAACGGGGAGCTGTTTTTT
TRBJ1-3 | TRBV28 | NA | NA | 14 | CASTEQSSGNTIYF | TGTGCCAGCACTGAACAGTCCTCTGGAAACACCATATATTTT
TRBJ1-6 | TRBV7-9 | NA | NA | 15 | CASSLSDGYGSPLHF | TGTGCCAGCAGCTTATCCGACGGGTATGGATCACCCCTCCACTTT
TRBJ2-1 | TRBV28 | NA | TRBD1 | 17 | CASSSGTGIGSGNEQFF | TGTGCCAGCAGTTCTGGGACAGGGATAGGATCGGGCAATGAGCAGTTCTTC
TRBJ1-2 | TRBV6-5 | NA | TRBD1 | 15 | CASRPGQGEPGGYTF | TGTGCCAGCAGGCCGGGACAGGGGGAACCTGGGGGCTACACCTTC
TRBJ2-2 | TRBV6-4 | NA | TRBD2 | 18 | CASSKGTSGSWDTGELFF | TGTGCCAGCAGTAAAGGGACTAGCGGGAGTTGGGACACCGGGGAGCTGTTTTTT
TRBJ1-1 | TRBV5-4 | NA | NA | 15 | CASSLGGGGRTEAFF | TGTGCCAGCAGCTTGGGGGGCGGGGGGAGAACTGAAGCTTTCTTT
TRBJ2-2 | TRBV19 | few | TRBD2 | 14 | CASSGVAGTGELFF | TGTGCCAGTAGTGGGGTAGCGGGAACCGGGGAGCTGTTTTTT
TRBJ2-5 | TRBV19 | NA | TRBD2 | 16 | CASSIAWASGGETQYF | TGTGCCAGTAGTATAGCATGGGCTAGCGGGGGGGAGACCCAGTACTTC
TRBJ2-7 | TRBV5-1 | NA | NA | 14 | CASSLGATSYEQYF | TGCGCCAGCAGCTTGGGGGCCACCTCCTACGAGCAGTACTTC
TRBJ1-5 | TRBV2 | NA | NA | 15 | CASMLDTDSNQPQHF | TGTGCCAGCATGCTGGACACCGATAGCAATCAGCCCCAGCATTTT
TRBJ2-2 | TRBV10-3 | NA | NA | 16 | CAISESTRQITGELFF | TGTGCCATCAGTGAGTCGACTCGACAGATCACCGGGGAGCTGTTTTTT
TRBJ1-2 | TRBV9 | NA | NA | 14 | CASSVEGGNYGYTF | TGTGCCAGCAGCGTCGAGGGGGGGAACTATGGCTACACCTTC
TRBJ2-6 | TRBV30 | NA | NA | 15 | CAWRGGGAGANVLTF | TGTGCCTGGAGAGGGGGGGGAGCTGGGGCCAACGTCCTGACTTTC
TRBJ1-1 | TRBV18 | NA | NA | 13 | CASSPTAGTEAFF | TGTGCCAGCTCACCAACGGCAGGAACTGAAGCTTTCTTT
TRBJ2-1 | TRBV7-3 | NA | TRBD2 | 12 | CARHPREGEQFF | TGTGCCCGCCATCCCAGGGAGGGTGAGCAGTTCTTC
TRBJ2-7 | TRBV7-2 | NA | NA | 13 | CASSTRGRGEQYF | TGTGCCAGCTCCACTCGCGGTCGGGGCGAGCAGTACTTC
TRBJ1-2 | TRBV6-4 | NA | TRBD1 | 15 | CASRTSPGGGYGYTF | TGTGCCAGCAGGACATCCCCAGGGGGCGGCTATGGCTACACCTTC
TRBJ1-1 | TRBV5-1 | NA | NA | 13 | CASSLAGNTEAFF | TGCGCCAGCAGCTTGGCGGGGAACACTGAAGCTTTCTTT
TRBJ2-3 | TRBV5-1 | NA | TRBD2 | 15 | CASSRGRGGLDTQYF | TGCGCCAGCAGCCGAGGGCGGGGGGGGTTAGATACGCAGTATTTT
TRBJ1-4 | TRBV5-8 | NA | NA | 18 | CASSLSLAGRGWSEKLFF | TGTGCCAGCAGCTTGTCATTGGCGGGCAGGGGATGGAGTGAAAAACTGTTTTTT
TRBJ2-3 | TRBV19 | NA | TRBD1 | 14 | CASTLTGGADTQYF | TGTGCCAGTACCTTGACAGGGGGGGCAGATACGCAGTATTTT